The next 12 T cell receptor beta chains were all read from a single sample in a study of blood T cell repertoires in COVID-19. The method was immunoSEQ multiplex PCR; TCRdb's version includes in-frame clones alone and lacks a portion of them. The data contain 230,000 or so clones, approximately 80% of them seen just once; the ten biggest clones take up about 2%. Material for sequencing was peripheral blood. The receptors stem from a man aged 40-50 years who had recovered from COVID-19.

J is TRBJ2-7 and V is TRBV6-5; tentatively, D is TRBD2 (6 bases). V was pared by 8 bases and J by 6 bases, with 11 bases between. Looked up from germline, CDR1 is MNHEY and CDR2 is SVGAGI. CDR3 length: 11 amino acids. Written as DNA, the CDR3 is TGTGCCAGCGGGAGGTTGGGCGAGCAGTACTTC. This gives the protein CASGRLGEQYF.

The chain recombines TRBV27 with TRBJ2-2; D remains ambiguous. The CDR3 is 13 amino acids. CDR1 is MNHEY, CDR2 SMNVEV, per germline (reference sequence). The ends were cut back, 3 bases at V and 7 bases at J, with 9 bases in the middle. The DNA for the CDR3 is TGTGCCAGCAGTTTCCAGTCTGTCGGGGAGCTGTTTTTT. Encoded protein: CASSFQSVGELFF.

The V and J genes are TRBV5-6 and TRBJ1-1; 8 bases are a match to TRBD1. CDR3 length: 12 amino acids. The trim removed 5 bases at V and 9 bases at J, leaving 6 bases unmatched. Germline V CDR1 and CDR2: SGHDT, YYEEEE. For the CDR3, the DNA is TGTGCCAGCAGTTTATACAGGGGGAAAGCTTTCTTT. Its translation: CASSLYRGKAFF.

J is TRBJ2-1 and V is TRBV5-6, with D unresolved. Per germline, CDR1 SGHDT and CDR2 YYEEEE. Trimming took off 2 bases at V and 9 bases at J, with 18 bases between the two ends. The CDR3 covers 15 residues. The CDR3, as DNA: TGTGCCAGCAGCTTCGCAAGCCCGGGTGATTCTGAGCAGTTCTTC. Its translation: CASSFASPGDSEQFF.

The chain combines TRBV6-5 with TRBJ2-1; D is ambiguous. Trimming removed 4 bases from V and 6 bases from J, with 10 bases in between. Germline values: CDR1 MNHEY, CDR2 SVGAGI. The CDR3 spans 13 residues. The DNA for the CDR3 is TGTGCCAGCAGTTTCCTTAGTGCCAATGAGCAGTTCTTC. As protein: CASSFLSANEQFF.

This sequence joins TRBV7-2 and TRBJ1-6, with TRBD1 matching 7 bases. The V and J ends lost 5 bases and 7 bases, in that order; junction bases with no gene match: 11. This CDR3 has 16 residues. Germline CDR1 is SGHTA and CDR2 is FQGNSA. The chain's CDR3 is CASSQGGGQSNSPLHF. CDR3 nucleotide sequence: TGTGCCAGCAGCCAGGGGGGAGGACAGTCCAATTCACCCCTCCACTTT.

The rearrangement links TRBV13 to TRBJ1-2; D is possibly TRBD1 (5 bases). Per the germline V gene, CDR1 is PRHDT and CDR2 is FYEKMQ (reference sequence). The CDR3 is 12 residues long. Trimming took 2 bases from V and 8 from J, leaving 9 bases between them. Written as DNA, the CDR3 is TGTGCCAGCAGCTTACAGGGTTTAGGCTACACCTTC. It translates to CASSLQGLGYTF.

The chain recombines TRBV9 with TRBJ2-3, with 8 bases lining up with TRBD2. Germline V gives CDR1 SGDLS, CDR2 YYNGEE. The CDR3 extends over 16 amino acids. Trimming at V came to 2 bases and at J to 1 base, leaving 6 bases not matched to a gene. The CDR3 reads CASSVTISGGTDTQYF. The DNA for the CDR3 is TGTGCCAGCAGCGTGACGATTAGCGGGGGCACAGATACGCAGTATTTT.

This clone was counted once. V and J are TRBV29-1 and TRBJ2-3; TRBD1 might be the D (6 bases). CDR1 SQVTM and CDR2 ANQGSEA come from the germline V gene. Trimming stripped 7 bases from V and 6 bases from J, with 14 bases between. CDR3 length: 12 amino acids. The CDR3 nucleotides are TGCAGCGCGTCGACAGGTGCCGATACGCAGTATTTT. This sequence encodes CSASTGADTQYF.

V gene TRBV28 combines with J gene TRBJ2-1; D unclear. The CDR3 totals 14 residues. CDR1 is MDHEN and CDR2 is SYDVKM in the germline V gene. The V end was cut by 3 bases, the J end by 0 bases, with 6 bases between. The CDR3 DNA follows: TGTGCCAGCAGTTTCGCGGTCTCCTACAATGAGCAGTTCTTC. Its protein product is CASSFAVSYNEQFF.

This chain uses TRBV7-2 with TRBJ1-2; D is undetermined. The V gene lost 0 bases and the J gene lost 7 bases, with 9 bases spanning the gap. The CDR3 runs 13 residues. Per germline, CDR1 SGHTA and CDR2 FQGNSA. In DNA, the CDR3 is TGTGCCAGCAGCTTAGCGCCGGGAGTTGGCTACACCTTC. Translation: CASSLAPGVGYTF.

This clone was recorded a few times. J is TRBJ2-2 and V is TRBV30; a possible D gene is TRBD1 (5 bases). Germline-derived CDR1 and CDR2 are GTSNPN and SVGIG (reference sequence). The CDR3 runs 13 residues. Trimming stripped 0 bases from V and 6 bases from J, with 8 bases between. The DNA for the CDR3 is TGTGCCTGGAGTGTAATCAGGGCCGGGGAGCTGTTTTTT. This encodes CAWSVIRAGELFF.